The 19 T cell receptor beta chains listed next were all sequenced from one sample in a study of cytotoxic CD8 clonotypes in ibrutinib-treated CLL. Profiling relied on immunoSEQ multiplex PCR, and the TCRdb table lists in-frame clones only, not all of them. The table includes 65,000 to 90,000 clones, around 78% detected once. Sequenced here: PBMCs, sampled after 24 months of ibrutinib treatment. The receptor source for this set is a human donor with chronic lymphocytic leukemia.

The gene calls are TRBV18 and TRBJ2-1; TRBD2 agrees at 8 bases. The germline gives CDR1 KGHSH, CDR2 LQKENI. V shed 6 bases and J 2 bases; nucleotides not matched to a gene: 3. The CDR3 consists of 14 residues. CDR3 residues: CASSRGGTYNEQFF. CDR3 nucleotides: TGTGCCAGCTCCCGGGGGGGGACCTACAATGAGCAGTTCTTC. Combining the CDR3 with reference TRBV18 and TRBJ2-1 gives the whole variable domain NAGVMQNPRHLVRRRGQEARLRCSPMKGHSHVYWYRQLPEEGLKFMVYLQKENIIDESGMPKERFSAEFPKEGPSILRIQQVVRGDSAAYFCASSRGGTYNEQFFGPGTRLTVL.

This clone was picked up one time. The genes are TRBV2 and TRBJ2-2; D perhaps matches TRBD1 (5 bases). Germline V gives CDR1 SNHLY, CDR2 FYNNEI. The V gene lost 5 bases and the J gene lost 1 base, with 8 bases spanning the gap. This CDR3 has 14 amino acids. CDR3 nucleotide sequence: TGTGCCAGCAGTTGGGGCCGGAACACCGGGGAGCTGTTTTTT. Its protein is CASSWGRNTGELFF. Drawing the rest from reference TRBV2 and TRBJ2-2, the complete variable domain is EPEVTQTPSHQVTQMGQEVILRCVPISNHLYFYWYRQILGQKVEFLVSFYNNEISEKSEIFDDQFSVERPDGSNFTLKIRSTKLEDSAMYFCASSWGRNTGELFFGEGSRLTVL.

V and J are TRBV6-1 and TRBJ2-7; unclear D gene. The V end was cut by 8 bases, the J end by 1 base, with 18 bases between. CDR1 and CDR2 from the germline V gene are MNHNS and SASEGT. The CDR3 runs to 15 residues. The CDR3 spells CASQEDGFSSYEQYF. Here the CDR3 DNA reads TGTGCCAGCCAAGAAGATGGATTTTCTTCCTACGAGCAGTACTTC.

The gene calls are TRBV2 and TRBJ2-7; perhaps TRBD1 as D (5 bases). The CDR3 totals 13 residues. Germline values: CDR1 SNHLY, CDR2 FYNNEI. The V gene lost 6 bases and the J gene lost 2 bases, with 11 bases spanning the gap. The CDR3 DNA is TGTGCCAGCAGCTACGACAGAGCCTACGAGCAGTACTTC. This gives the protein CASSYDRAYEQYF.

The chain uses TRBV5-1 and TRBJ2-1, with 10 bases fitting TRBD2. The trim removed 1 base at V and 3 bases at J, leaving 10 bases unmatched. Germline CDR1 SGHRS, CDR2 YFSETQ. The CDR3 totals 18 residues. For the CDR3, the DNA is TGCGCCAGCAGCTTGAGGGGCGGGCTAGCGGGGGTCTACAATGAGCAGTTCTTC. This translates into CASSLRGGLAGVYNEQFF.

The rearrangement uses TRBV29-1 and TRBJ2-1; D might be TRBD2 (6 bases). Germline V gives CDR1 SQVTM, CDR2 ANQGSEA. This CDR3 has 11 amino acids. Trimming stripped 6 bases from V and 5 bases from J, with 8 bases between. CDR3 loop: CSVGLDNEQFF. DNA for the CDR3: TGCAGCGTGGGACTTGACAATGAGCAGTTCTTC.

This sequence joins TRBV28 and TRBJ2-1; D is unresolved. This CDR3 is 17 amino acids long. V was shortened by 5 bases and J by 0 bases, with 17 bases between the two germline ends. The germline gives CDR1 MDHEN, CDR2 SYDVKM. CDR3 nucleotide sequence: TGTGCCAGCAGTCTACCCCGTAGGACGTTCTCCTACAATGAGCAGTTCTTC. Amino acids: CASSLPRRTFSYNEQFF.

The chain employs TRBV27 and TRBJ2-1; D uncertain. The CDR3 has 14 amino acids. V lost 3 bases to trimming and J lost 6 bases, with 12 bases between them. The germline V gene has CDR1 MNHEY and CDR2 SMNVEV (reference sequence). CDR3 region: CASSFAYAGNEQFF. The CDR3 nucleotides read TGTGCCAGCAGTTTCGCCTACGCCGGCAATGAGCAGTTCTTC.

This sequence joins TRBV7-2 and TRBJ2-7, with 9 bases lining up with TRBD2. Germline loops: CDR1 SGHTA, CDR2 FQGNSA. V lost 4 bases to trimming and J lost 4 bases; unmatched junction nucleotides: 5. This CDR3 contains 14 residues. CDR3 loop: CASSSQAGGYEQYF. The CDR3 DNA follows: TGTGCCAGCAGCTCCCAGGCGGGGGGGTACGAGCAGTACTTC.

V is TRBV25-1 and J is TRBJ2-7, with D perhaps matching TRBD2 (6 bases). This CDR3 region has 15 residues. Trimming took off 4 bases at V and 5 bases at J, with 18 bases between the two ends. CDR1 is MGHDK and CDR2 is SYGVNS in the germline V gene. The CDR3 region has the DNA TGTGCCAGCAGTGGATTTAAGGGTTGGGGGGACGAGCAGTACTTC. Protein sequence: CASSGFKGWGDEQYF.

Comment on this clone: This sample also contains other DNA sequences that code for the same CDR3. The rearrangement uses TRBV6-1 and TRBJ2-7, with D perhaps matching TRBD2 (6 bases). The V and J ends lost 0 bases and 3 bases respectively, with 9 bases between them. Germline V gives CDR1 MNHNS, CDR2 SASEGT. This CDR3 region has 14 residues. DNA for the CDR3: TGTGCCAGCAGTGAAGCGGGAGGCCACTACGAGCAGTACTTC. Its translation: CASSEAGGHYEQYF.

The rearrangement uses TRBV5-6 and TRBJ2-1, with 12 bases identical to TRBD2. The V segment lost 8 bases and the J segment 8 bases; nucleotides outside the gene matches: 5. This CDR3 contains 13 residues. CDR1 SGHDT and CDR2 YYEEEE come from the germline V gene. CDR3 DNA: TGTGCCAGTCTAGCGGGAGGGAGCGATGAGCAGTTCTTC. Amino acid sequence: CASLAGGSDEQFF.

The V call is TRBV5-1, the J call TRBJ2-7, with 9 bases that match TRBD1. The ends lost 4 bases at V and 5 bases at J; junction bases unmatched: 7. Germline V CDR1 and CDR2: SGHRS, YFSETQ. The CDR3 is 14 residues long. The CDR3: CASSPTGGTNEQYF. The CDR3 nucleotides are TGCGCCAGCAGCCCGACAGGGGGTACGAACGAGCAGTACTTC.

The chain employs TRBV30 and TRBJ1-1; the D gene is possibly TRBD1 (6 bases). Trimming pared 3 bases from V and 0 bases from J, leaving 8 bases between. Germline lookup yields CDR1 GTSNPN and CDR2 SVGIG (reference sequence). The CDR3 totals 13 residues. The CDR3 loop reads CAWRAGVNTEAFF. The CDR3 DNA reads as TGTGCCTGGAGAGCAGGGGTGAACACTGAAGCTTTCTTT.

This clone was observed a handful of times. V usage is TRBV6-5 and J usage is TRBJ2-1; D gene uncertain. Looked up from germline, CDR1 is MNHEY and CDR2 is SVGAGI. Trimming pared 7 bases from V and 12 bases from J, leaving 13 bases between. The CDR3 spans 11 residues. The CDR3 DNA sequence: TGTGCCAGCACGGCGCTTTCGGTGCAGTTCTTC. It codes for CASTALSVQFF.

V and J are TRBV28 and TRBJ2-7, with TRBD2 identical over 16 bases. Germline CDR1 MDHEN, CDR2 SYDVKM. CDR3 size: 15 residues. After removal of 6 bases from V and 6 bases from J, the junction contained 5 bases not matched to a gene. The chain's CDR3 is CASRGLAGGFAEQYF. CDR3 nucleotides: TGTGCCAGCAGGGGACTAGCGGGAGGGTTCGCCGAGCAGTACTTC.

This clone was detected once. The CDR3 spells CASSLNGATEQFF. CDR3 DNA sequence: TGTGCCAGCAGCTTAAACGGCGCGACTGAGCAGTTCTTC. The chain uses TRBV7-2 and TRBJ2-1; D gene unclear. The V gene lost 2 bases and the J gene lost 9 bases, with 11 bases spanning the gap. Germline values: CDR1 SGHTA, CDR2 FQGNSA. The CDR3 contains 13 residues. The whole variable domain, filled in from reference TRBV7-2 and TRBJ2-1, reads GAGVSQSPSNKVTEKGKDVELRCDPISGHTALYWYRQSLGQGLEFLIYFQGNSAPDKSGLPSDRFSAERTGGSVSTLTIQRTQQEDSAVYLCASSLNGATEQFFGPGTRLTVL.

The chain uses TRBV9 and TRBJ1-1; 9 bases are shared with TRBD1. Germline assignment: CDR1 SGDLS and CDR2 YYNGEE. The V and J ends lost 3 bases and 10 bases, in that order; junction bases with no gene match: 13. CDR3 length: 15 residues. This CDR3 is CASSGTGTGYEVAFF. Here the CDR3 DNA reads TGTGCCAGCAGCGGAACCGGGACAGGGTATGAGGTAGCTTTCTTT.

The chain has TRBV15 and TRBJ1-1; D might be TRBD1 (5 bases). The CDR3 contains 15 residues. Germline V gene lookup returns CDR1 LNHNV and CDR2 YYDKDF (reference sequence). V lost 0 bases to trimming and J lost 0 bases, with 8 bases between them. DNA of the CDR3: TGTGCCACCAGCAGAGATAGGGGCCTGAACACTGAAGCTTTCTTT. Its protein is CATSRDRGLNTEAFF.